This paragraph reports one TCR beta chain. Its antigen is not identified. The final CDR3 position lacks the conserved phenylalanine or tryptophan, pointing to a likely read error. Co-extraction of both nucleic acids (RNA and DNA) used roughly 18-34 mg of unsorted bulk tissue. Surgical resection served as treatment for the primary liver carcinoma of these patients. Priming with a constant-region primer yielded TCR beta cDNA from around 0.45 ug total RNA. Employing slightly modified ARM-PCR, three nested multiplex PCR rounds were run, and these gave rise to the TCR beta libraries. A C-beta reverse primer was combined with TRBV1-TRBV30 forward primers in the first two PCR rounds, and each round had approximately 10 cycles. TCRdb reprocessed the multiplex PCR reads with MiXCR, giving one entry per CDR3 protein. The sample yields approximately 53,000 distinct CDR3 sequences, 65% to 85% seen once. This sample is part of a study of tumor-infiltrating lymphocytes in primary liver carcinoma. Broader study findings: Researchers report that only about 8-25% of top clones turned up in all five tumor regions.

CDR1 SGHDN and CDR2 FVKESK come from the germline V gene. The CDR3 extends over 16 amino acids. Sequencing input: liver tumor tissue from sampling region 5. Sample subset: tumor region T5, tumor centre. This sequence originates from a man aged 40-49 years with primary liver carcinoma and hepatitis B virus infection. The chain recombines TRBV14 with TRBJ2-1; D unclear. Written as DNA, the CDR3 is TGTGCCAGCAGTGCCGTAGCAGGATGGGTAAACAATGAACAGTTCTTA. Translated: CASSAVAGWVNNEQFL.